Listed below are T cell receptor beta chains from one sample, sequenced in a study of T cell responses to AZD1222 COVID-19 vaccine. Measured with immunoSEQ multiplex PCR; TCRdb has only the in-frame clones, and not every one. The sample shows over 85,000 clones, around 90% of them seen only once. The specimen was peripheral blood, collected on day 0 of AZD1222 vaccination. All receptors derive from an adult in good health. The CDR3 runs from the conserved cysteine through the conserved F or W. The order of the fields is CDR3 length, clone size, D gene, V gene, J gene, CDR3 protein, CDR3 DNA. D genes are given only for firm matches. Part of the rows lack a size; the others show once, few, many or a class for expanded clones.

cdr3_length: 17
clone_size: .
d_call: .
v_call: TRBV4-2
j_call: TRBJ2-1
cdr3_aa: CASSHGVIGLAYNEQFF
cdr3_nt: TGTGCCAGCAGCCATGGAGTAATCGGACTGGCATACAATGAGCAGTTCTTC

cdr3_length: 14
clone_size: .
d_call: .
v_call: TRBV28
j_call: TRBJ1-2
cdr3_aa: CASSRRDGNYGYTF
cdr3_nt: TGTGCCAGCAGCCGACGGGACGGTAACTATGGCTACACCTTC

cdr3_length: 12
clone_size: .
d_call: .
v_call: TRBV12-3/TRBV12-4
j_call: TRBJ1-2
cdr3_aa: CASSLRHYGYTF
cdr3_nt: TGTGCCAGCAGCCTCAGACACTATGGCTACACCTTC

cdr3_length: 14
clone_size: .
d_call: TRBD1
v_call: TRBV6-1
j_call: TRBJ2-7
cdr3_aa: CASSDPGQEYEQYF
cdr3_nt: TGTGCCAGCAGTGACCCGGGACAGGAATACGAGCAGTACTTC

cdr3_length: 13
clone_size: .
d_call: .
v_call: TRBV19
j_call: TRBJ2-2
cdr3_aa: CASSTSYTGELFF
cdr3_nt: TGTGCCAGTAGTACTTCGTACACCGGGGAGCTGTTTTTT

cdr3_length: 12
clone_size: .
d_call: TRBD1
v_call: TRBV28
j_call: TRBJ2-7
cdr3_aa: CASRGQIYEQYF
cdr3_nt: TGTGCCAGCAGGGGACAGATCTACGAGCAGTACTTC

cdr3_length: 14
clone_size: .
d_call: .
v_call: TRBV19
j_call: TRBJ1-3
cdr3_aa: CASGGQSSGNTIYF
cdr3_nt: TGTGCCAGTGGGGGCCAAAGCTCTGGAAACACCATATATTTT

cdr3_length: 13
clone_size: few
d_call: .
v_call: TRBV10-3
j_call: TRBJ1-1
cdr3_aa: CAISDRTNTEAFF
cdr3_nt: TGTGCCATCAGTGACAGGACGAACACTGAAGCTTTCTTT

cdr3_length: 11
clone_size: once
d_call: .
v_call: TRBV29-1
j_call: TRBJ2-5
cdr3_aa: CSGRLVGDQYF
cdr3_nt: TGCAGCGGTCGACTAGTGGGGGACCAGTACTTC

cdr3_length: 16
clone_size: once
d_call: .
v_call: TRBV30
j_call: TRBJ1-1
cdr3_aa: CARLAPTDRRGTEAFF
cdr3_nt: TGTGCCCGACTCGCTCCCACCGACAGGAGGGGAACTGAAGCTTTCTTT

cdr3_length: 16
clone_size: once
d_call: .
v_call: TRBV19
j_call: TRBJ2-2
cdr3_aa: CASSPQNLANTGELFF
cdr3_nt: TGTGCCAGTAGTCCCCAGAATCTCGCGAACACCGGGGAGCTGTTTTTT

cdr3_length: 12
clone_size: .
d_call: .
v_call: TRBV27
j_call: TRBJ2-7
cdr3_aa: CASGQPTYEQYF
cdr3_nt: TGTGCCAGTGGGCAGCCGACCTACGAGCAGTACTTC

cdr3_length: 17
clone_size: .
d_call: TRBD1
v_call: TRBV7-8
j_call: TRBJ2-2
cdr3_aa: CASSFYRDRGRTGELFF
cdr3_nt: TGTGCCAGCAGCTTCTACCGGGACAGGGGGCGAACCGGGGAGCTGTTTTTT

cdr3_length: 13
clone_size: .
d_call: .
v_call: TRBV7-2
j_call: TRBJ2-7
cdr3_aa: CASSLTPTYEQYF
cdr3_nt: TGTGCCAGCAGCTTAACTCCTACCTACGAGCAGTACTTC

cdr3_length: 15
clone_size: .
d_call: TRBD1
v_call: TRBV6-4
j_call: TRBJ2-1
cdr3_aa: CASSVAGTGGNEQFF
cdr3_nt: TGTGCCAGCAGTGTCGCGGGGACAGGGGGCAATGAGCAGTTCTTC

cdr3_length: 13
clone_size: .
d_call: .
v_call: TRBV30
j_call: TRBJ2-6
cdr3_aa: CACDGAGANVLTF
cdr3_nt: TGTGCCTGTGATGGGGCCGGGGCCAACGTCCTGACTTTC

cdr3_length: 16
clone_size: .
d_call: TRBD2
v_call: TRBV9
j_call: TRBJ2-3
cdr3_aa: CASSNKQREIADTQYF
cdr3_nt: TGTGCCAGCAGCAACAAACAGCGGGAGATCGCAGATACGCAGTATTTT

cdr3_length: 12
clone_size: .
d_call: .
v_call: TRBV19
j_call: TRBJ2-3
cdr3_aa: CASSIRADTQYF
cdr3_nt: TGTGCCAGTAGTATTCGAGCAGATACGCAGTATTTT

cdr3_length: 14
clone_size: .
d_call: .
v_call: TRBV20-1
j_call: TRBJ2-4
cdr3_aa: CSASSVLAENIQYF
cdr3_nt: TGCAGTGCTAGTTCGGTCCTGGCGGAAAACATTCAGTACTTC

cdr3_length: 20
clone_size: .
d_call: TRBD1
v_call: TRBV11-3
j_call: TRBJ1-3
cdr3_aa: CASSPRTGKVMASSGNTIYF
cdr3_nt: TGTGCCAGCAGCCCCCGGACAGGGAAGGTTATGGCGAGCTCTGGAAACACCATATATTTT

cdr3_length: 16
clone_size: .
d_call: .
v_call: TRBV24-1
j_call: TRBJ2-5
cdr3_aa: CATSDLVSTGGETQYF
cdr3_nt: TGTGCCACCAGTGATTTAGTTAGCACAGGCGGGGAGACCCAGTACTTC

cdr3_length: 12
clone_size: .
d_call: .
v_call: TRBV5-4
j_call: TRBJ1-4
cdr3_aa: CASSPVEVKLFF
cdr3_nt: TGTGCCAGCAGCCCAGTAGAGGTAAAACTGTTTTTT

cdr3_length: 15
clone_size: .
d_call: .
v_call: TRBV5-8
j_call: TRBJ2-3
cdr3_aa: CASSLAGVGTDTQYF
cdr3_nt: TGTGCCAGCAGCTTGGCGGGGGTTGGCACAGATACGCAGTATTTT

cdr3_length: 14
clone_size: .
d_call: .
v_call: TRBV24-1
j_call: TRBJ1-5
cdr3_aa: CATSDPYSNQPQHF
cdr3_nt: TGTGCCACCAGTGATCCGTACAGCAATCAGCCCCAGCATTTT

cdr3_length: 14
clone_size: .
d_call: .
v_call: TRBV11-2
j_call: TRBJ1-4
cdr3_aa: CASSLVGKNEKLFF
cdr3_nt: TGTGCCAGCAGCTTAGTGGGCAAAAATGAAAAACTGTTTTTT

cdr3_length: 14
clone_size: .
d_call: .
v_call: TRBV6-5
j_call: TRBJ2-5
cdr3_aa: CASSYKGNFGTQYF
cdr3_nt: TGTGCCAGCAGTTACAAGGGCAATTTCGGGACCCAGTACTTC

cdr3_length: 13
clone_size: .
d_call: .
v_call: TRBV6-5
j_call: TRBJ1-4
cdr3_aa: CASTGTGNEKLFF
cdr3_nt: TGTGCCAGCACCGGGACGGGGAATGAAAAACTGTTTTTT

cdr3_length: 15
clone_size: .
d_call: .
v_call: TRBV15
j_call: TRBJ1-1
cdr3_aa: CATSRVVGGNTEAFF
cdr3_nt: TGTGCCACCAGCAGAGTTGTGGGAGGTAACACTGAAGCTTTCTTT

cdr3_length: 11
clone_size: .
d_call: .
v_call: TRBV29-1
j_call: TRBJ1-2
cdr3_aa: CSVAENYGYTF
cdr3_nt: TGCAGCGTTGCTGAGAACTATGGCTACACCTTC